Below, 24 T cell receptor beta chains from the same sample are listed, as sequenced in a study of OX40 agonist ivuxolimab in advanced cancers. The table came from immunoSEQ multiplex PCR; TCRdb's copy has only in-frame clones and leaves some out. The sample comprises 40,000 to 55,000 clones, around 89% of which are singletons, and 4.5% to 6% rests with the top ten. The sequencing here drew on CD4+ or CD8+ T cells sorted from blood, taken in a trial of the OX40 agonist ivuxolimab. These receptors all come from an adult with an advanced solid tumor such as melanoma, head and neck, liver or kidney cancer.

The chain carries TRBV6-5 and TRBJ2-1; 11 bases map to TRBD2. There are 13 residues in the CDR3. Germline assignment: CDR1 MNHEY and CDR2 SVGAGI. Germline trimming cut 7 bases from V and 10 bases from J; bases unmatched to any gene: 6. The CDR3 loop is CASMTSGIGEQFF. The CDR3 DNA sequence: TGTGCCAGCATGACTAGCGGGATCGGGGAGCAGTTCTTC.

This rearrangement joins TRBV11-2 to TRBJ2-7; no reliable D call. Per the germline V gene, CDR1 is SGHAT and CDR2 is FQNNGV. There are 11 residues in the CDR3. Between the trimmed V and J ends, which lost 4 bases and 4 bases, there was a span of 5 bases. The chain's CDR3 is CASSSQYEQYF. For the CDR3, the DNA is TGTGCCAGCAGCTCTCAATACGAGCAGTACTTC.

The rearrangement joins TRBV18 to TRBJ2-7; 7 nucleotides match TRBD2. The ends lost 3 bases at V and 5 bases at J; junction bases unmatched: 10. The CDR3 loop spans 15 amino acids. CDR1 is KGHSH, CDR2 LQKENI, per germline. The CDR3 here is CASSPLGRESDEQYF. The CDR3, as DNA: TGTGCCAGCTCACCGCTGGGGAGGGAGAGCGACGAGCAGTACTTC.

The chain joins TRBV5-4 to TRBJ2-7; 10 nucleotides line up with TRBD2. V lost 0 bases, J lost 4 bases, and 7 bases stayed unmatched. The CDR3 is made up of 16 amino acids. In germline, CDR1 is SGHNT, CDR2 YYREEE (reference sequence). The CDR3 reads CASSLGASGGQYEQYF. CDR3 sequence (DNA): TGTGCCAGCAGCTTGGGGGCTAGCGGGGGCCAATACGAGCAGTACTTC.

The V gene is TRBV5-1, the J gene TRBJ2-5, with D perhaps matching TRBD2 (7 bases). The V and J ends lost 4 bases and 0 bases respectively, with 10 bases between them. The CDR3 is 14 residues long. Germline values: CDR1 SGHRS, CDR2 YFSETQ. The CDR3 region is CASSRGTNQETQYF. As DNA, the CDR3 is TGCGCCAGCAGCAGGGGGACTAACCAAGAGACCCAGTACTTC. Based on the CDR3 plus reference TRBV5-1 and TRBJ2-5, the full variable domain is KAGVTQTPRYLIKTRGQQVTLSCSPISGHRSVSWYQQTPGQGLQFLFEYFSETQRNKGNFPGRFSGRQFSNSRSEMNVSTLELGDSALYLCASSRGTNQETQYFGPGTRLLVL.

This rearrangement joins TRBV18 to TRBJ1-3; D is unresolved. V gave up 0 bases and J gave up 0 bases, with 12 bases separating them. This CDR3 spans 17 amino acids. Germline assignment: CDR1 KGHSH and CDR2 LQKENI. This CDR3 is CASSPPDGYLSGNTIYF. The CDR3 nucleotides read TGTGCCAGCTCACCACCGGACGGCTATCTCTCTGGAAACACCATATATTTT.

The V gene is TRBV7-8, the J gene TRBJ1-3; D remains ambiguous. V was trimmed by 5 bases and J by 0 bases, leaving 14 bases between them. This CDR3 is 16 amino acids long. The germline gives CDR1 SGHVS, CDR2 FQNEAQ. The CDR3 is CASSSPGARSGNTIYF. The CDR3 nucleotides are TGTGCCAGCAGCAGCCCGGGCGCCCGCTCTGGAAACACCATATATTTT.

The CDR3 DNA follows: TGCGCCAGCAGCGGGGGGGGCGGGACCCGCTACGAGCAGTACTTC. It translates to CASSGGGGTRYEQYF. The gene calls are TRBV5-1 and TRBJ2-7; tentative D call: TRBD2 (7 bases). From germline, CDR1 is SGHRS and CDR2 YFSETQ. The CDR3 contains 15 residues. The V gene lost 4 bases and the J gene lost 3 bases, with 17 bases spanning the gap.

V is TRBV2 and J is TRBJ1-2, with 7 bases matching TRBD1. Germline V lookup: CDR1 SNHLY, CDR2 FYNNEI. The CDR3 has 19 residues. The ends lost 6 bases at V and 5 bases at J; junction bases unmatched: 24. The DNA of the CDR3 is TGTGCCAGCAGGGGAGGGGACAGTAAAGCTTTCCGTAGGGCTTATGGCTACACCTTC. The encoded protein is CASRGGDSKAFRRAYGYTF.

The rearrangement uses TRBV28 and TRBJ1-3, with TRBD1 matching over 7 bases. The CDR3 contains 14 residues. V lost 6 bases and J lost 3; bases outside the gene matches: 5. The germline CDR1 and CDR2 sequences are MDHEN and SYDVKM. The CDR3 DNA reads as TGTGCCAGCAGGCGACAGGGTGGTGGAAACACCATATATTTT. Translating gives CASRRQGGGNTIYF.

The CDR3, as DNA: TGTGCCAGTAGTATAGATCCCCCGGGACAGGGGGGGCTCTACGAGCAGTACTTC. This codes for CASSIDPPGQGGLYEQYF. This chain links TRBV19 with TRBJ2-7; 11 bases are a match to TRBD1. The V and J ends lost 0 bases and 3 bases, in that order; junction bases with no gene match: 10. Germline CDR1 reads LNHDA; CDR2 reads SQIVND (reference sequence). The CDR3 spans 18 residues.

The chain joins TRBV2 to TRBJ2-7; D ambiguous. The CDR3 extends over 11 amino acids. Germline CDR1 SNHLY, CDR2 FYNNEI. V lost 4 bases and J 6 bases, leaving 7 bases between the germline ends. CDR3 loop: CASSVESEQYF. CDR3 DNA sequence: TGTGCCAGCAGTGTAGAGTCCGAGCAGTACTTC.

V is TRBV5-6 and J is TRBJ2-3; D is ambiguous. V lost 1 base to trimming and J lost 4 bases, with 7 bases between them. The CDR3 extends over 13 amino acids. Germline CDR1 and CDR2: SGHDT and YYEEEE. CDR3 region: CASSLRLADTQYF. CDR3 nucleotides: TGTGCCAGCAGCTTGCGCCTCGCAGATACGCAGTATTTT.

CDR3 in amino acids: CASSYPGQGQETQYF. The CDR3 DNA is TGTGCCAGCAGTTACCCGGGACAGGGACAAGAGACCCAGTACTTC. The chain recombines TRBV6-5 with TRBJ2-5, with 9 bases fitting TRBD1. The CDR3 runs to 15 residues. Germline loops: CDR1 MNHEY, CDR2 SVGAGI. The J segment lost 2 bases and the V segment lost 2 bases, leaving 3 bases of the junction unmatched.

This rearrangement joins TRBV27 to TRBJ1-5; D is ambiguous. This CDR3 has 15 amino acids. Trimming stripped 3 bases from V and 0 bases from J, with 9 bases between. CDR1 MNHEY and CDR2 SMNVEV come from the germline V gene (reference sequence). The DNA of the CDR3 is TGTGCCAGCAGTTTGGGCTTTCATAGCAATCAGCCCCAGCATTTT. Translation: CASSLGFHSNQPQHF.

This clone was picked up a small number of times. The chain carries TRBV4-2 and TRBJ2-7; TRBD2 matches at 7 bases. The ends lost 0 bases at V and 3 bases at J; junction bases unmatched: 5. The germline V gene encodes CDR1 LGHNA and CDR2 YNFKEQ. This CDR3 has 15 residues. This CDR3 reads CASSQEREPVYEQYF. Here the CDR3 DNA reads TGTGCCAGCAGCCAAGAGCGGGAGCCGGTCTACGAGCAGTACTTC.

The chain recombines TRBV27 with TRBJ2-7, with 9 nucleotides matching TRBD2. The V and J ends lost 8 bases and 4 bases, in that order; junction bases with no gene match: 6. The CDR3 contains 13 residues. Per the germline V gene, CDR1 is MNHEY and CDR2 is SMNVEV (reference sequence). CDR3 amino acids: CASGTSGPYEQYF. DNA for the CDR3: TGTGCCAGCGGTACTAGCGGGCCATACGAGCAGTACTTC.

The chain couples TRBV4-1 to TRBJ2-5; 8 nucleotides align to TRBD2. The CDR3 spans 15 residues. Germline lookup yields CDR1 MGHRA and CDR2 YSYEKL. J gave up 3 bases and V 4 bases, and 7 bases lay outside the gene matches. The CDR3 region has the DNA TGCGCCAGCAGCCGAAGGACAGCGGGAGAAGAGACCCAGTACTTC. This sequence encodes CASSRRTAGEETQYF.

V and J are TRBV5-4 and TRBJ1-2; weak D call: TRBD1 (5 bases). The germline CDR1 and CDR2 sequences are SGHNT and YYREEE (reference sequence). The CDR3 extends over 13 amino acids. V shed 3 bases and J shed 7 bases, with 13 bases lying between them. CDR3: CASSSFQGGGYTF. Written as DNA, the CDR3 is TGTGCCAGCAGCTCATTTCAGGGAGGTGGCTACACCTTC.

The chain has TRBV27 and TRBJ2-7; D may be TRBD2 (6 bases). V was shortened by 2 bases and J by 2 bases, with 13 bases between the two germline ends. CDR3 size: 15 residues. Looked up from germline, CDR1 is MNHEY and CDR2 is SMNVEV (reference sequence). CDR3 region: CASSLGIGGTYEQYF. CDR3 bases: TGTGCCAGCAGTTTAGGGATCGGGGGTACCTACGAGCAGTACTTC.

A single count supports this clone. This chain joins TRBV11-2 and TRBJ2-5; tentatively, D is TRBD2 (6 bases). The germline gives CDR1 SGHAT, CDR2 FQNNGV. This CDR3 comprises 14 residues. V was cut by 5 bases and J by 2 bases, with 12 bases left in between. CDR3 nucleotides: TGTGCCAGCAGCCCCGGGGGAATTCAAGAGACCCAGTACTTC. Protein sequence: CASSPGGIQETQYF.

The chain has TRBV15 and TRBJ1-5; D unclear. Trimming removed 5 bases from V and 4 bases from J, with 6 bases in between. This CDR3 spans 12 amino acids. The germline V gene encodes CDR1 LNHNV and CDR2 YYDKDF (reference sequence). The CDR3 protein is CATSRHNQPQHF. As DNA, the CDR3 is TGTGCCACCAGCCGACATAATCAGCCCCAGCATTTT.

This clone was picked up one time. The genes are TRBV28 and TRBJ2-3; 8 bases align to TRBD1. The junction had 12 bases not matched to a gene; V was cut back by 5 bases and J by 5 bases. CDR1 is MDHEN, CDR2 SYDVKM, per germline. The CDR3 totals 16 residues. The CDR3 region has the DNA TGTGCCAGCAGTGACCGGACAGGGATTAAAGGAGATACGCAGTATTTT. Its translation: CASSDRTGIKGDTQYF.

This chain links TRBV25-1 with TRBJ2-3; D call uncertain. CDR1 MGHDK and CDR2 SYGVNS come from the germline V gene. Trimming took off 1 base at V and 2 bases at J, with 10 bases between the two ends. The CDR3 totals 15 residues. The CDR3 region is CASSEFGGPTDTQYF. For the CDR3, the DNA is TGTGCCAGCAGTGAATTCGGTGGGCCCACAGATACGCAGTATTTT. Using reference TRBV25-1 and TRBJ2-3 for the parts outside the CDR3, the full variable domain is EADIYQTPRYLVIGTGKKITLECSQTMGHDKMYWYQQDPGMELHLIHYSYGVNSTEKGDLSSESTVSRIRTEHFPLTLESARPSHTSQYLCASSEFGGPTDTQYFGPGTRLTVL.